The T cell receptor (beta chain) under discussion was sequenced for a study of PD-1 blockade in classical Hodgkin lymphoma (dated by TCRdb to about 2020). With respect to the entire study: Nivolumab dosing was 3 mg/kg intravenously every 2 weeks, continuing until either disease progression or unacceptable toxicity. The study used CyTOF and TCR beta sequencing to define a peripheral blood immune signature of response to PD-1 blockade in classical Hodgkin lymphoma. Results the study describes overall, beyond this receptor: Lower diversity was seen in patients whose nivolumab began less than 1 year after ASCT, and these patients were left out of later analyses so that immune reconstitution would not confound the results. CD4+ but not CD8+ TCR diversity rose significantly by C4D1 (p=0.0027 vs p=0.16), most apparent in complete responders (p=0.02). Baseline TCR diversity was reported as lower in newly diagnosed patients than in healthy donors, and lower still in relapsed/refractory patients. The study covered only a single clinical trial cohort, and the causes of the repertoire differences, possibly disease activity or prior therapy, were still not defined. Among trial patients, those achieving complete response had baseline diversity similar to that of newly diagnosed patients, while diversity was significantly lower in partial responders and progressors.

Measured from the cysteine to the phenylalanine, the CDR3 is 16 residues long. The kept DNA is CDR3 alone, 48 bases in frame from the first base. Trimming takes 0 bases from V and 5 bases from J, and the germline ends sit 17 bases apart. The germline V gene supplies CDR1 SGHDN and CDR2 FVKESK. Taken with the paper, the label for time point translates to: cycle 4 day 1 (C4D1), after more than five weeks of nivolumab. Every trial patient had relapsed following autologous stem cell transplantation, and prior brentuximab vedotin exposure was what differed among cohorts A, B and C. The trial cohort comprised about 60 patients with relapsed/refractory classical Hodgkin lymphoma whose best overall responses were complete response, partial response or progressive disease. In the multi-cohort phase II CheckMate 205 trial, trial patients received single-agent nivolumab. Best overall response was determined by an independent review committee according to the 2007 International Working Group response criteria. PBMCs from the trial were collected at three points: immediately before nivolumab initiation (C1D1), and during therapy at cycle 2 day 1 and cycle 4 day 1. After peripheral blood was drawn into 8 mL Vacutainer Cell Preparation Tubes, PBMCs were isolated by centrifugation and then cryopreserved.

About this clone: Its binding antigen is unknown. Base-call qualities are not available, and no considerably larger clone is one nucleotide away.

Genomic DNA was isolated using the Qiagen DNeasy kit from unsorted PBMCs as well as from negatively selected CD4+ and CD8+ fractions. TCR beta CDR3 regions were amplified by immunoSEQ multiplex PCR using primers annealing to V and J segments. A synthetic immune receptor repertoire was used to minimize amplification bias, and any remaining bias was removed computationally after sequencing. In the authors' own workflow: Repertoire diversity was quantified as the Shannon entropy index using custom Python scripts. Unsorted, CD4+ and CD8+ repertoires were analyzed separately, except for combined analyses in which CD4+ and CD8+ sequences were merged in silico. A clone was considered expanded if an increase in frequency of at least 2-fold after treatment relative to C1D1 was found, and a pseudocount of 0.5 was applied to clones undetected at baseline. Clones with 0 or 1 copy at C1D1 were classified as singleton clones, and clones with 2 or more copies were classified as non-singleton clones. Clones expanded in unsorted samples were annotated as CD4+, CD8+ or unknown by matching protein sequences in sorted samples from the same patient. Wilcoxon tests were applied to paired samples to test diversity changes from C1D1 to C4D1. The table was pulled from immuneACCESS by TCRdb, which kept in-frame rearrangements only. Such tables lose some clones; where checked, under half of the loss comes from unresolved V genes, and the rest has no known cause. That table is the source of V, J and clone size, and D and trimming were worked out from the DNA. Here the sample has tens of thousands of clones; more than 75% occur a single time. Around a fifth of the sample is taken by the ten largest.

Sequenced material: peripheral blood mononuclear cells (PBMCs), taken before the fourth cycle of nivolumab. The source of this sequence is a human donor with classical Hodgkin lymphoma. The sequence links TRBV14 to TRBJ2-7; the D gene remains uncertain. The CDR3 in this case is CASSQEGDSTSDEQYF. Read as DNA, the sequence is TGTGCCAGCAGCCAAGAAGGAGACTCCACGTCCGACGAGCAGTACTTC.